The entry below describes one TCR beta chain. Germline values: CDR1 SGHDN, CDR2 FVKESK. Trimming pared 1 base from V and 7 bases from J, leaving 11 bases between. This CDR3 comprises 13 residues. Profiled with immunoSEQ multiplex PCR; TCRdb holds only in-frame clones, not every one. In the table there are 30,000 to 40,000 clones, roughly 72% of which are singletons. The entry originates in a study of OX40 agonist ivuxolimab in advanced cancers. This TCR came from an adult with an advanced solid tumor such as melanoma, head and neck, liver or kidney cancer. Specimen: CD4+ or CD8+ T cells sorted from blood, collected in a trial of the OX40 agonist ivuxolimab. The rearrangement uses TRBV14 and TRBJ2-7; the D gene is possibly TRBD1 (6 bases). The CDR3, as DNA: TGTGCCAGCAGCCAAGTAGGGGGATGGGAGCAGTACTTC. Amino acid sequence: CASSQVGGWEQYF.